The 30 T cell receptor beta chains listed next were all sequenced from one sample in a study of cytomegalovirus exposure and HLA in healthy donors. Clones were sequenced by immunoSEQ multiplex PCR, and TCRdb holds only the in-frame ones, with some missing. The sample lists hundreds of thousands of clones, roughly 87% occurring once. The sequenced material came from PBMCs. Receptors originate from a woman under 40 in good health and CMV-seronegative.

A single count supports this clone. The genes are TRBV11-2 and TRBJ2-7, with unresolved D. V was shortened by 5 bases and J by 0 bases, with 8 bases between the two germline ends. Germline V gene lookup returns CDR1 SGHAT and CDR2 FQNNGV. The CDR3 contains 13 residues. This CDR3 reads CASSLPLSYEQYF. The CDR3 nucleotides read TGTGCCAGCAGCCTCCCGCTCTCCTACGAGCAGTACTTC.

The DNA of the CDR3 is TGTGCCAGCAGTCAGCGGGCCCACCAAGAGACCCAGTACTTC. Translating it yields CASSQRAHQETQYF. The rearrangement links TRBV11-3 to TRBJ2-5; D possibly corresponds to TRBD2 (6 bases). V lost 6 bases and J lost 0, with 11 bases in between. Per the germline V gene, CDR1 is SGHNT and CDR2 is YENEEA. The CDR3 extends over 14 amino acids.

The J gene is TRBJ2-5, the V gene TRBV27; D unresolved. The CDR3 spans 14 residues. Trimming took off 2 bases at V and 3 bases at J, with 10 bases between the two ends. From germline, CDR1 is MNHEY and CDR2 SMNVEV (reference sequence). The CDR3 DNA is TGTGCCAGCAGTTTAAGTATAACGGAAGAGACCCAGTACTTC. It translates to CASSLSITEETQYF.

This chain uses TRBV27 with TRBJ1-5; TRBD1 matches at 7 bases. Germline V gene data show CDR1 as MNHEY and CDR2 as SMNVEV (reference sequence). The CDR3 consists of 14 residues. The V and J ends lost 3 bases and 4 bases, in that order; junction bases with no gene match: 3. DNA of the CDR3: TGTGCCAGCAGTTTTCAGGGGGGGAATCAGCCCCAGCATTTT. Amino acid sequence: CASSFQGGNQPQHF.

This clone came up once. The rearrangement uses TRBV2 and TRBJ2-1, with 10 positions matching TRBD2. This CDR3 spans 21 amino acids. The V gene end was trimmed by 8 bases and the J gene end by 1 base; junction bases not matched to a gene: 23. The germline V gene encodes CDR1 SNHLY and CDR2 FYNNEI. CDR3 protein: CASGSGASGSGAVGSYNEQFF. CDR3 nucleotides: TGTGCCAGCGGGTCGGGAGCTAGCGGGAGTGGAGCGGTGGGGTCCTACAATGAGCAGTTCTTC.

The V and J genes are TRBV7-2 and TRBJ2-7; 13 bases align to TRBD2. V shed 4 bases, J shed 2 bases, and the junction held 5 bases outside the gene matches. Germline V lookup: CDR1 SGHTA, CDR2 FQGNSA. The CDR3 contains 16 residues. CDR3 sequence: CASSSGLAGEPYEQYF. The CDR3 DNA reads TGTGCCAGCAGCTCAGGACTAGCGGGAGAACCCTACGAGCAGTACTTC.

This rearrangement joins TRBV15 to TRBJ2-1; D remains ambiguous. V was trimmed by 1 base and J by 5 bases, leaving 18 bases between them. Germline CDR1 is LNHNV and CDR2 is YYDKDF (reference sequence). The CDR3 length is 17 residues. The CDR3 here is CATSRGRMAWEDNEQFF. CDR3 sequence (DNA): TGTGCCACCAGCAGAGGCAGGATGGCCTGGGAAGACAATGAGCAGTTCTTC.

This clone was found a few times. CDR3 amino acids: CASSQVSRPWVLGGYGYTF. The CDR3, as DNA: TGTGCCAGCAGCCAAGTCAGCAGACCGTGGGTTCTAGGTGGCTATGGCTACACCTTC. The J gene is TRBJ1-2, the V gene TRBV14; D uncertain. Per germline, CDR1 SGHDN and CDR2 FVKESK. The CDR3 has 19 amino acids. V was cut by 1 base and J by 4 bases, with 25 bases left in between.

This chain uses TRBV6-6 with TRBJ2-7; 8 nucleotides line up with TRBD1. Germline V gives CDR1 MNHNY, CDR2 SVGAGI (reference sequence). The junction had 6 bases not matched to a gene; V was cut back by 10 bases and J by 1 base. CDR3 length: 13 residues. CDR3 loop: CAIRTGSSYEQYF. CDR3 in DNA: TGTGCCATTAGGACAGGGAGTTCCTACGAGCAGTACTTC.

V usage is TRBV19 and J usage is TRBJ1-2, with D perhaps TRBD1 (6 bases). This CDR3 is 15 amino acids long. The germline gives CDR1 LNHDA, CDR2 SQIVND (reference sequence). V gave up 5 bases and J gave up 0 bases, with 13 bases separating them. The CDR3 sequence is CASSPGTRANYGYTF. The CDR3 DNA is TGTGCCAGTAGTCCCGGGACAAGAGCTAACTATGGCTACACCTTC.

This chain links TRBV6-1 with TRBJ2-7; weak D call: TRBD2 (5 bases). The V end lost 7 bases, the J end lost 2 bases, and 18 bases lay between the germline ends. CDR1 is MNHNS and CDR2 is SASEGT in the germline V gene. The CDR3 has 15 residues. CDR3 region: CASTIPDYRTYEQYF. The CDR3 coding sequence is TGTGCCAGCACCATTCCCGACTACCGTACCTACGAGCAGTACTTC.

The V gene is TRBV5-4, the J gene TRBJ2-4; TRBD1 agrees at 7 bases. Germline V gene sequence: CDR1 SGHNT, CDR2 YYREEE (reference sequence). The V segment lost 3 bases and the J segment 5 bases; nucleotides outside the gene matches: 5. The CDR3 is made up of 14 amino acids. CDR3 coding DNA: TGTGCCAGCAGCTCCCCGACAGGGCAAAACATTCAGTACTTC. The encoded protein is CASSSPTGQNIQYF.

This rearrangement joins TRBV4-3 to TRBJ2-1, with D perhaps TRBD1 (5 bases). The CDR3 is made up of 17 amino acids. V was pared by 0 bases and J by 4 bases, with 16 bases between. Germline CDR1 is LGHNA and CDR2 is YSLEER. The CDR3, as DNA: TGCGCCAGCAGCCAAGATACAGGAAAGATGGGGTACAATGAGCAGTTCTTC. This gives the protein CASSQDTGKMGYNEQFF.

The chain uses TRBV5-1 and TRBJ2-3; possibly TRBD1 for D (6 bases). The V gene's germline CDR1 is SGHRS and CDR2 YFSETQ. CDR3 length: 17 residues. The V end lost 4 bases, the J end lost 4 bases, and 22 bases lay between the germline ends. The CDR3 here is CASSLIPQGTIPDTQYF. The CDR3 bases are TGCGCCAGCAGCCTAATCCCACAGGGCACCATCCCAGATACGCAGTATTTT.

CDR3 sequence: CASSLGQGFYEQYF. The CDR3 DNA sequence: TGTGCCAGCAGCTTAGGACAGGGATTCTACGAGCAGTACTTC. The J gene is TRBJ2-7, the V gene TRBV11-2; 7 nucleotides align to TRBD1. The germline CDR1 and CDR2 sequences are SGHAT and FQNNGV. The junction had 3 bases not matched to a gene; V was cut back by 1 base and J by 3 bases. The CDR3 is 14 residues long. The complete variable domain, with remaining parts taken from reference TRBV11-2 and TRBJ2-7, reads EAGVAQSPRYKIIEKRQSVAFWCNPISGHATLYWYQQILGQGPKLLIQFQNNGVVDDSQLPKDRFSAERLKGVDSTLKIQPAKLEDSAVYLCASSLGQGFYEQYFGPGTRLTVT.

Regarding this clone: Its ends do not fully match the called genes, so a read error is possible. The V gene is TRBV5-6, the J gene TRBJ2-6; 8 bases are shared with TRBD1. Germline V gives CDR1 SGHDT, CDR2 YYEEEE. The CDR3 covers 13 residues. The CDR3 nucleotides are TGTGCCAGCAGCCCGACAGGGGTCAACGTCCTGACTTTC. Amino acids: CASSPTGVNVLTF.

This clone was seen more than once but under ten times. The genes are TRBV2 and TRBJ2-2; D is tentatively TRBD1 or TRBD2 (5 bases each). Germline V gene data show CDR1 as SNHLY and CDR2 as FYNNEI. The CDR3 consists of 16 residues. V was trimmed by 4 bases and J by 0 bases, leaving 12 bases between them. CDR3 sequence reads: CASSVEGTSNTGELFF. The CDR3 nucleotides read TGTGCCAGCAGTGTAGAAGGGACCTCGAACACCGGGGAGCTGTTTTTT.

This rearrangement joins TRBV19 to TRBJ2-1; TRBD1 might be the D (5 bases). CDR1 LNHDA and CDR2 SQIVND come from the germline V gene (reference sequence). Trimming took off 7 bases at V and 9 bases at J, with 10 bases between the two ends. The CDR3 has 11 residues. The DNA of the CDR3 is TGTGCCAGTATGGGGCTGATTGAGCAGTTCTTC. Encoded protein: CASMGLIEQFF.

CDR3 residues: CASSVGGGTLEQYF. Written as DNA, the CDR3 is TGTGCCAGCAGCGTAGGGGGTGGGACTCTCGAGCAGTACTTC. The gene calls are TRBV9 and TRBJ2-7; maybe TRBD2 (6 bases). This CDR3 comprises 14 residues. V shed 0 bases and J shed 6 bases, with 13 bases lying between them. CDR1 and CDR2 (germline): SGDLS, YYNGEE.

This sequence joins TRBV27 and TRBJ2-2; D is perhaps TRBD1 or TRBD2 (5 bases each). This CDR3 is built from 15 residues. Germline V gives CDR1 MNHEY, CDR2 SMNVEV (reference sequence). V lost 1 base, J lost 4 bases, and 10 bases lay in between. The CDR3 nucleotides read TGTGCCAGCAGTTTATTTTCGGGACGCACCGGGGAGCTGTTTTTT. This gives the protein CASSLFSGRTGELFF.

The chain recombines TRBV5-6 with TRBJ2-1, with 8 bases fitting TRBD2. The germline gives CDR1 SGHDT, CDR2 YYEEEE. This CDR3 is built from 15 residues. V lost 1 base, J lost 6 bases, and 6 bases stayed unmatched. CDR3 DNA: TGTGCCAGCAGCTTGTTTTCGGGAGGGCCCAATGAGCAGTTCTTC. Translated, it gives CASSLFSGGPNEQFF.

This clone was found once. The gene calls are TRBV7-2 and TRBJ2-7, with D unresolved. V dropped 3 bases and J dropped 0 bases, with 9 bases sitting between them. The CDR3 is 14 residues long. Germline CDR1 reads SGHTA; CDR2 reads FQGNSA. CDR3 in DNA: TGTGCCAGCAGCTTTGTCCGAAGCTCCTACGAGCAGTACTTC. Its protein product is CASSFVRSSYEQYF.

This clone is a singleton in its sample. The gene calls are TRBV2 and TRBJ2-5; no clear D gene. Germline V lookup: CDR1 SNHLY, CDR2 FYNNEI. V was trimmed by 7 bases and J by 3 bases, leaving 6 bases between them. The CDR3 is 11 amino acids. As DNA, the CDR3 is TGTGCCAGCACATTCGAAGAGACCCAGTACTTC. This encodes CASTFEETQYF. The full variable domain, in which reference TRBV2 and TRBJ2-5 provide the parts outside the CDR3, is EPEVTQTPSHQVTQMGQEVILRCVPISNHLYFYWYRQILGQKVEFLVSFYNNEISEKSEIFDDQFSVERPDGSNFTLKIRSTKLEDSAMYFCASTFEETQYFGPGTRLLVL.

The chain uses TRBV19 and TRBJ2-7; D not certain. Trimming left V 4 bases short and J 7 bases short, with 11 bases between. The length of the CDR3 is 12 residues. Germline V gene lookup returns CDR1 LNHDA and CDR2 SQIVND (reference sequence). This chain's CDR3 is CASSNPPREQYF. As DNA, the CDR3 is TGTGCCAGTAGTAACCCCCCAAGGGAGCAGTACTTC.

The CDR3 DNA is TGCGCCAGCAGCTTGGAGTCGACCGCCTACAATGAGCAGTTCTTC. This sequence encodes CASSLESTAYNEQFF. The chain joins TRBV5-1 to TRBJ2-1; D is undetermined. V gave up 0 bases and J gave up 2 bases, with 9 bases separating them. Germline V gene lookup returns CDR1 SGHRS and CDR2 YFSETQ. The CDR3 runs 15 residues.

Only one count was recorded for this clone. The chain links TRBV27 to TRBJ2-5, with 7 bases that match TRBD1. V was pared by 6 bases and J by 3 bases, with 10 bases of the junction left unmatched. This CDR3 spans 15 amino acids. CDR1 and CDR2 from the germline V gene are MNHEY and SMNVEV (reference sequence). The CDR3 reads CASRPPNRGKETQYF. The DNA for the CDR3 is TGTGCCAGCAGGCCCCCCAACAGGGGAAAAGAGACCCAGTACTTC.

The chain links TRBV5-4 to TRBJ2-3; no clear D gene. The CDR3 covers 14 residues. Germline values: CDR1 SGHNT, CDR2 YYREEE (reference sequence). Between the trimmed V and J ends, which lost 1 base and 4 bases, there was a span of 10 bases. CDR3 in DNA: TGTGCCAGCAGCTTGTTCGTTAGTTCAGATACGCAGTATTTT. This gives the protein CASSLFVSSDTQYF.

This chain joins TRBV28 and TRBJ2-2; D gene ambiguous. The CDR3 loop spans 14 amino acids. V lost 6 bases and J lost 4, with 12 bases in between. In germline, CDR1 is MDHEN, CDR2 SYDVKM. The CDR3 spells CASRVEVSTGELFF. The CDR3 nucleotides are TGTGCCAGCAGGGTCGAGGTTAGCACCGGGGAGCTGTTTTTT.

This clone has just one count. V usage is TRBV11-1 and J usage is TRBJ2-1; 7 bases align to TRBD1. The J segment lost 9 bases and the V segment lost 3 bases, leaving 14 bases of the junction unmatched. This CDR3 spans 16 amino acids. In germline, CDR1 is SGHAT, CDR2 FQDESV (reference sequence). The CDR3 coding sequence is TGTGCCAGCAGCTTCGACAGGGCCCCGCTCGAGGGTGAGCAGTTCTTC. This translates into CASSFDRAPLEGEQFF.

The chain joins TRBV6-1 to TRBJ2-7; D is unresolved. Between the trimmed V and J ends, which lost 4 bases and 2 bases, there was a span of 12 bases. Germline CDR1 and CDR2: MNHNS and SASEGT. The CDR3 is 14 amino acids. CDR3 DNA sequence: TGTGCCAGCAGTGTAGCAGGCGGACCCTACGAGCAGTACTTC. Translated: CASSVAGGPYEQYF.